These 11 T cell receptor beta chains came from one sample sequenced in a study of metastatic and nonmetastatic thyroid tumors. TCRdb redid the clone calls on the PCR reads using MiXCR. The data show some 11,000 clones, around 31% seen once. Patients were all untreated before their thyroid surgery. Source material: tumor tissue. The receptors stem from a female donor with papillary thyroid cancer or a benign thyroid nodule (not recorded which). Some clones in this sample may be carry-over from other donors' samples.

This clone has more than one count but fewer than ten. The gene calls are TRBV7-2 and TRBJ2-7; possibly TRBD2 for D (6 bases). CDR3 length: 13 residues. The germline gives CDR1 SGHTA, CDR2 FQGNSA. Trimming left V 5 bases short and J 6 bases short, with 14 bases between. CDR3 nucleotides: TGTGCCAGCAGCCCTAGGAGGGACGCCGAGCAGTACTTC. Amino acid sequence: CASSPRRDAEQYF.

The CDR3 DNA reads as TGTGCCACCAGCAGAGGCCTTCCGGGAGTAGCGGGAGGATTCTACGAGCAGTACTTC. Its translation: CATSRGLPGVAGGFYEQYF. The rearrangement joins TRBV15 to TRBJ2-7, with 10 bases fitting TRBD2. Germline V gene lookup returns CDR1 LNHNV and CDR2 YYDKDF (reference sequence). The CDR3 has 19 amino acids. Germline trimming cut 1 base from V and 3 bases from J; bases unmatched to any gene: 15.

The V and J genes are TRBV6-4 and TRBJ1-6, with 9 bases fitting TRBD1. The CDR3 has 17 amino acids. Germline V gives CDR1 MRHNA, CDR2 SNTAGT. J lost 9 bases, V lost 2 bases, and 11 bases had no gene match. The CDR3 DNA is TGTGCCAGCAGTGACCCCGCAGGGGGACAGGGTTCTTCACCCCTCCACTTT. Its translation: CASSDPAGGQGSSPLHF.

By proportion, this clone is medium-sized. V is TRBV20-1 and J is TRBJ1-1; 7 nucleotides match TRBD1. This CDR3 spans 13 amino acids. The J segment lost 3 bases and the V segment lost 0 bases, leaving 1 base of the junction unmatched. The germline V gene has CDR1 DFQATT and CDR2 SNEGSKA (reference sequence). The CDR3 sequence: CSARDDRDTEAFF. The CDR3 coding sequence is TGCAGTGCTAGAGATGACAGGGACACTGAAGCTTTCTTT.

There are many counts of this clone. The V call is TRBV6-1, the J call TRBJ2-5; D might be TRBD1 (5 bases). CDR1 is MNHNS, CDR2 SASEGT, per germline. The CDR3 length is 16 residues. V lost 1 base and J lost 5, with 17 bases in between. The chain's CDR3 is CASSEEMGQSGETQYF. CDR3 nucleotides: TGTGCCAGCAGTGAAGAGATGGGGCAGAGTGGTGAGACCCAGTACTTC.

The rearrangement joins TRBV20-1 to TRBJ1-5; 7 nucleotides line up with TRBD1. CDR3 length: 15 amino acids. Germline CDR1 is DFQATT and CDR2 is SNEGSKA (reference sequence). V gave up 3 bases and J gave up 3 bases; unmatched junction bases: 8. CDR3 bases: TGCAGTGCTAGTCGGGAAGGGGGCATCAATCAGCCCCAGCATTTT. As protein: CSASREGGINQPQHF.

This clone was counted between two and nine times. The conserved closing phenylalanine or tryptophan is absent in this CDR3, likely reflecting a read error. The gene calls are TRBV7-2 and TRBJ2-7; D not certain. V was trimmed by 1 base and J by 5 bases, leaving 12 bases between them. The germline V gene encodes CDR1 SGHTA and CDR2 FQGNSA. The CDR3 runs 14 residues. CDR3 coding DNA: TGTGCCAGCAGCTTAGACGGGCCCCTAAACGAGCAGTACCTC. Its protein is CASSLDGPLNEQYL.

This chain links TRBV6-2 or TRBV6-3 with TRBJ1-6; D is unclear. Germline V gives CDR1 MNHEY, CDR2 SVGEGT. V lost 0 bases, J lost 4 bases, and 4 bases lay in between. This CDR3 has 14 amino acids. This chain's CDR3 is CASSYSTYNSPLHF. In nucleotides, the CDR3 is TGTGCCAGCAGTTACTCAACTTATAATTCACCCCTCCACTTT.

This clone has only a few counts. This chain connects TRBV6-1 to TRBJ1-3; D gene unclear. Germline CDR1 is MNHNS and CDR2 is SASEGT. V lost 5 bases, J lost 3 bases, and 11 bases lay in between. The length of the CDR3 is 14 residues. The CDR3 spells CASSSGYSGNTIYF. CDR3 bases: TGTGCCAGCAGTTCAGGATATAGTGGAAACACCATATATTTT.

This clone is judged medium-sized. The chain carries TRBV20-1 and TRBJ1-2; no definite D call. From germline, CDR1 is DFQATT and CDR2 SNEGSKA (reference sequence). This CDR3 has 14 amino acids. V was pared by 0 bases and J by 2 bases, with 10 bases between. CDR3 protein: CSARDPVKNYGYTF. As DNA, the CDR3 is TGCAGTGCTAGAGATCCCGTCAAAAACTATGGCTACACCTTC.

This clone was counted ten times or more. J is TRBJ2-1 and V is TRBV20-1; D may be TRBD2 (6 bases). The V end lost 0 bases, the J end lost 3 bases, and 12 bases lay between the germline ends. The CDR3 is 15 residues long. Germline V gives CDR1 DFQATT, CDR2 SNEGSKA (reference sequence). CDR3 in amino acids: CSARDWRANYNEQFF. The DNA of the CDR3 is TGCAGTGCTAGAGATTGGAGGGCTAACTACAATGAGCAGTTCTTC.